This section outlines one T cell receptor beta chain sequence together with its context. This clone was recorded only once. There is no known antigen for this receptor. Base qualities are not provided; no much larger clone lies one nucleotide away. The CDR3 runs 14 residues from the cysteine to the phenylalanine. The sequence is cut down to CDR3 DNA, 42 bases in frame from base 1. Trimming takes 3 bases off V and 5 bases off J; junction bases not matched to a gene: 3. Looking up the germline V gene yields CDR1 SGHRS and CDR2 YFSETQ. This sample was taken from a study of T cell responses to AZD1222 COVID-19 vaccine (dated by TCRdb to the early 2020s). At the level of the whole study: AZD1222 recipients whose second dose came at about 4 weeks and those whose second dose came at about 12 weeks were combined into one group, since spike-specific TCR depth and breadth did not differ between the two schedules. TCR sequencing covered fewer than 250 trial participants: 200 to 220 given two doses of AZD1222 and about 26 given two doses of MenACWY control vaccine. Trial participants were enrolled by age into subgroups of 18-55, 56-69 and 70-plus years, and around 140, 26 and 57 TCR-sequenced participants, respectively, were included in these subgroups. Here is what the overall study found, with its caveats: The 56-69-year group was small, and its depth increase did not reach significance, likely because of low power. Nearly half of unique spike-specific TCRs reportedly recognized epitopes outside regions mutated in the B.1.351 and B.1.1.7 variants. Vaccine-associated CD4 TCRs spanned the whole spike protein, with dominant responses in regions 160-218 and 743-854. Conclusions about previously exposed vaccinees are limited because only six or seven AZD1222 recipients were SARS-CoV-2 seropositive at baseline. Spike-specific TCR breadth and depth rose significantly after two AZD1222 doses compared with day 0 and with MenACWY recipients. Participants were mostly white British and included more females than males, and it was suggested by the authors that clonal diversity may have been underestimated. No day 14 peak-response samples were available, so repertoires were characterized only after the peak T cell response.

Per the publication, the time point label means: baseline before first vaccination. Samples from vaccinated people were obtained from the UK trials COV001 and COV002, which included a single-blind randomized controlled phase 2/3 trial of AZD1222 (ChAdOx1 nCoV-19) in healthy adults. Trial participant PBMC samples were collected at day 0 and day 28 after the second dose for TCRbeta chain sequencing. The CDR3 regions of human TCRbeta chains were subjected to immunosequencing. Processing in the source paper ran as follows. TCRs in the repertoires were matched against a reference library of SARS-CoV-2-specific TCRs that had been generated with the MIRA antigen-specificity platform. Breadth was defined as the fraction of unique TCRs that were SARS-CoV-2-associated, and depth was defined as the fraction of total T cells that were SARS-CoV-2-associated. Using the MIRA data, each spike-specific TCR was assigned both to the spike region to which the TCR was reactive and to a CD4 or CD8 class. Log10-transformed breadth and depth values were compared by one-way ANOVA with Sidak's multiple comparisons tests. Entries here come from immuneACCESS through TCRdb and include only in-frame sequences with V and J called. Some clones fail to appear in such tables; in the studies checked, an unresolved V gene covers under half of the shortfall, and the cause of the remainder is unknown. V and J calls and clone size are as listed in that table; D and trimming were resolved from the DNA. Counted in this sample were about 140,000 clones; just over 85% of them appeared once. Together, the top ten hold around 3% of the sample.

The chain joins TRBV5-1 to TRBJ2-3, and TRBD1 aligns with 10 junction nucleotides. Sequenced here: peripheral blood, sampled on day 0 of AZD1222 vaccination. This clonotype was sampled from an adult in good health. The DNA sequence is as follows: TGCGCCAGCAGCTGGGGGACAGGGGTAGATACGCAGTATTTT. Translated, this is CASSWGTGVDTQYF.